This TCR beta chain was sequenced in a study of CD8+CD57+ T cells in acquired aplastic anemia. Patients included in sequencing had previously demonstrated CD8+CD57+ cell expansion by flow cytometry. The patients, all of them, had severe acquired aplastic anemia. No patient had been given any therapy when blood was sampled. Findings of the study overall: Researchers reported that CD8+ Simpson's diversity was not significantly different in patients versus controls.

Germline CDR1 is DFQATT and CDR2 is SNEGSKA (reference sequence). The CDR3 runs to 14 residues. J gave up 6 bases and V 5 bases, and 10 bases lay outside the gene matches. A word on this clonotype: The antigen remains undetermined.

For CDR3 and TCR beta VDJ profiling, genomic DNA was the template used. From the reads, TCRdb called clonotypes with MiXCR, one entry per CDR3 protein. The table records more than 250,000 distinct CDR3 sequences, about 80% of them present only once. The chain employs TRBV20-1 and TRBJ2-3; 8 nucleotides agree with TRBD2. The sample was sorted CD4+, CD8+, or CD8+CD57+ T cells (not recorded which) from PBMCs. This TCR was sampled from a human donor with aplastic anemia. The CDR3 protein is CSAPTRGAADTQYF. Written as DNA, the CDR3 is TGCAGTGCTCCTACGCGGGGGGCCGCCGATACGCAGTATTTT.